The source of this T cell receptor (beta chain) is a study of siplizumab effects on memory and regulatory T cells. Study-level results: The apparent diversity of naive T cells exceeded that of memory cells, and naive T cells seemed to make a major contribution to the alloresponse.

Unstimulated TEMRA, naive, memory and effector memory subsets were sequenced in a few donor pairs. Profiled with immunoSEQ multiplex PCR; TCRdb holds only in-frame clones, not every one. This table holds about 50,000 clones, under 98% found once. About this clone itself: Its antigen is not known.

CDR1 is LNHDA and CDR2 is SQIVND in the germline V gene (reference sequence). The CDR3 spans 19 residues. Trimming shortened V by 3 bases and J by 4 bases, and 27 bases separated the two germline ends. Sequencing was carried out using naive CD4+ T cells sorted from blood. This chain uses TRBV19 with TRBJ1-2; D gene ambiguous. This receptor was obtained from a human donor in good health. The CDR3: CASSMSAGGRTSSSYGYTF. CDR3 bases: TGTGCCAGTAGTATGAGTGCTGGTGGACGGACCAGCTCCTCCTATGGCTACACCTTC.